The sequence of this T cell receptor beta chain was determined in a study of blood T cells in healthy people across ages. In the case of this clonotype: Its target is unknown.

The CDR3 length is 14 residues. The germline gives CDR1 SGDLS, CDR2 YYNGEE. The V gene end was trimmed by 5 bases and the J gene end by 3 bases; junction bases not matched to a gene: 4. PCR was performed a second time for roughly 7 to 12 cycles using a sample-barcoded 5' primer and a J-beta primer mix. One entry per CDR3 protein, called by TCRdb with MiXCR from the 5' RACE reads. Among about 1 million distinct CDR3 sequences listed, approximately 26% were seen once. Points from the study as a whole: The long-lived group displayed more naive CD4+ cells, plus higher diversity, than the aged donors did.

The same data also contributed to another study, on T cells of mothers and their children. This second report adds: The donors comprised five or six children and their three healthy Caucasian mothers. According to the study, all extracted RNA entered cDNA synthesis at roughly 1.5 ug per 15 ul.

Sequencing was performed on blood. This rearrangement joins TRBV9 to TRBJ2-2; 7 bases match TRBD1. This clonotype was sampled from a girl between 2 and 10 years old in good health. CDR3 nucleotide sequence: TGTGCCAGCAGACCTCAGGGGGACACCGGGGAGCTGTTTTTT. Its protein is CASRPQGDTGELFF.